A single sample is the source of the 22 T cell receptor beta chains below, sequenced in a study of graft-versus-host responses after intestinal transplantation. TCRdb's table, derived via immunoSEQ multiplex PCR, lists solely in-frame clones and lacks some. In the table there are 7,500 to 10,000 clones, about four fifths of which are singletons. Intraepithelial and lamina propria lymphocytes were freed from processed graft tissue. The sample was ileum tissue, taken roughly 530 days after intestinal transplant. These receptors came from a human patient who received an intestinal transplant, so some T cells may come from the graft donor.

This CDR3 reads CASRHSYRVGSYTF. CDR3 bases: TGTGCCAGCAGACACTCCTACAGGGTAGGGAGCTACACCTTC. The chain recombines TRBV6-5 with TRBJ1-2, with a weak D call TRBD1 (6 bases). V was clipped by 6 bases and J by 9 bases, with 20 bases between them. The CDR3 covers 14 residues. Per germline, CDR1 MNHEY and CDR2 SVGAGI.

J is TRBJ2-6 and V is TRBV29-1; 7 positions agree with TRBD1. Germline-derived CDR1 and CDR2 are SQVTM and ANQGSEA. V gave up 1 base and J gave up 0 bases; unmatched junction bases: 3. The CDR3 has 16 amino acids. The CDR3 sequence: CSVEADRSSGANVLTF. In DNA form, the CDR3 reads TGCAGCGTTGAAGCGGACAGGTCCTCTGGGGCCAACGTCCTGACTTTC.

This rearrangement joins TRBV20-1 to TRBJ1-1; D not resolved. V was trimmed by 3 bases and J by 1 base, leaving 3 bases between them. The germline V gene has CDR1 DFQATT and CDR2 SNEGSKA (reference sequence). The CDR3 is made up of 11 amino acids. CDR3 sequence: CSASGNTEAFF. CDR3 bases: TGCAGTGCTAGCGGGAACACTGAAGCTTTCTTT.

V gene TRBV14 combines with J gene TRBJ1-6; weak D call: TRBD1 (6 bases). The CDR3 is made up of 15 amino acids. The germline V gene has CDR1 SGHDN and CDR2 FVKESK. V lost 2 bases to trimming and J lost 11 bases, with 16 bases between them. The DNA for the CDR3 is TGTGCCAGCAGCCAATCCAATATAGGGGGGACACCCCTCCACTTT. This encodes CASSQSNIGGTPLHF.

V is TRBV19 and J is TRBJ2-3; 8 nucleotides align to TRBD2. V lost 6 bases and J lost 6; bases outside the gene matches: 5. Germline V gives CDR1 LNHDA, CDR2 SQIVND (reference sequence). This CDR3 spans 13 amino acids. This CDR3 reads CASSGGAWDTQYF. CDR3 DNA: TGTGCCAGTAGCGGGGGGGCGTGGGATACGCAGTATTTT.

The chain links TRBV5-4 to TRBJ2-5; 9 nucleotides match TRBD2. The DNA end lines up better with TRBJ2-7; the J call may be wrong. Germline V gene sequence: CDR1 SGHNT, CDR2 YYREEE (reference sequence). The CDR3 is made up of 15 amino acids. CDR3 sequence reads: CASSLGGTSRYEQYF. The CDR3 DNA reads as TGTGCCAGCAGCTTGGGTGGGACTAGCCGCTACGAGCAGTACTTC.

The rearrangement links TRBV19 to TRBJ2-2; possible D gene TRBD1, 6 bases. V lost 1 base and J lost 5, with 11 bases in between. The CDR3 has 15 amino acids. Germline V gives CDR1 LNHDA, CDR2 SQIVND (reference sequence). CDR3 bases: TGTGCCAGTAGTATAGTTGGCAGGGGAACCGGGGAGCTGTTTTTT. Its protein product is CASSIVGRGTGELFF.

V is TRBV19 and J is TRBJ2-6, with D tentatively TRBD1 (7 bases). The V gene's germline CDR1 is LNHDA and CDR2 SQIVND (reference sequence). The CDR3 loop spans 17 amino acids. The V end was cut by 6 bases, the J end by 0 bases, with 15 bases between. The CDR3 DNA reads as TGTGCCAGTAGCGGGGGCAGGGGGTTCTCTGGGGCCAACGTCCTGACTTTC. Its protein product is CASSGGRGFSGANVLTF.

This rearrangement joins TRBV28 to TRBJ1-5; 8 positions agree with TRBD1. This CDR3 has 16 amino acids. Germline trimming cut 2 bases from V and 1 base from J; bases unmatched to any gene: 4. Per the germline V gene, CDR1 is MDHEN and CDR2 is SYDVKM. The DNA for the CDR3 is TGTGCCAGCAGTTTACGCAGGGGGCGAAGCAATCAGCCCCAGCATTTT. Amino acids: CASSLRRGRSNQPQHF.

The chain recombines TRBV7-2 with TRBJ1-6; 9 bases fit TRBD1. Germline loops: CDR1 SGHTA, CDR2 FQGNSA. This CDR3 comprises 15 residues. V trimming: 2 bases; J trimming: 7 bases; junction bases outside the gene matches: 3. The CDR3 DNA is TGTGCCAGCAGCTTAACCGGGACAGGGAATTCACCCCTCCACTTT. Its translation is CASSLTGTGNSPLHF.

The chain recombines TRBV2 with TRBJ2-7; D tentatively fits TRBD1 or TRBD2 (7 bases each). Germline CDR1 is SNHLY and CDR2 is FYNNEI. Trimming cost V 4 bases and J 4 bases, with 17 bases left between them. This CDR3 comprises 15 residues. CDR3 DNA sequence: TGTGCCAGCAGTGGACAGGGAGGGGCGGGATACGAGCAGTACTTC. This sequence encodes CASSGQGGAGYEQYF. The full variable domain, in which reference TRBV2 and TRBJ2-7 provide the parts outside the CDR3, is EPEVTQTPSHQVTQMGQEVILRCVPISNHLYFYWYRQILGQKVEFLVSFYNNEISEKSEIFDDQFSVERPDGSNFTLKIRSTKLEDSAMYFCASSGQGGAGYEQYFGPGTRLTVT.

The chain joins TRBV28 to TRBJ2-5, with 7 positions matching TRBD1. Matching the DNA end better, TRBJ2-7 makes the J call doubtful. This CDR3 is 14 amino acids long. Germline assignment: CDR1 MDHEN and CDR2 SYDVKM. The CDR3 DNA is TGTGCCAGCAACCTACCGGGACAGACCTACGAGCAGTACTTC. Amino acid sequence: CASNLPGQTYEQYF.

This clone was seen a handful of times. The V and J genes are TRBV28 and TRBJ1-1; a possible D gene is TRBD1 (6 bases). CDR3 length equals 13 residues. V lost 5 bases and J 3 bases, leaving 10 bases between the germline ends. Looked up from germline, CDR1 is MDHEN and CDR2 is SYDVKM. The CDR3 protein is CASSPTGYTEAFF. CDR3 bases: TGTGCCAGCAGTCCAACAGGGTACACTGAAGCTTTCTTT.

This chain joins TRBV7-2 and TRBJ1-2, with a possible D match to TRBD1 (6 bases). V shed 1 base and J shed 6 bases, with 12 bases lying between them. Germline CDR1 reads SGHTA; CDR2 reads FQGNSA. The CDR3 is made up of 14 amino acids. CDR3 amino acids: CASSLVGGRDGYTF. In DNA, the CDR3 is TGTGCCAGCAGCTTAGTAGGGGGTAGGGATGGCTACACCTTC. The full variable domain, rest sourced from reference TRBV7-2 and TRBJ1-2, is GAGVSQSPSNKVTEKGKDVELRCDPISGHTALYWYRQSLGQGLEFLIYFQGNSAPDKSGLPSDRFSAERTGGSVSTLTIQRTQQEDSAVYLCASSLVGGRDGYTFGSGTRLTVV.

The J gene is TRBJ2-5, the V gene TRBV11-2; 7 bases fit TRBD1. Judging by the DNA end, TRBJ2-7 fits better; the J call may be wrong. The CDR3 contains 16 residues. Per germline, CDR1 SGHAT and CDR2 FQNNGV. The CDR3, as DNA: TGTGCCAGCAGCCCCAACCGACGGACAGGTCCCTACGAGCAGTACTTC. It translates to CASSPNRRTGPYEQYF.

The chain recombines TRBV7-9 with TRBJ1-4; 10 positions agree with TRBD1. Losses at the gene ends were 7 bases for V and 7 bases for J; bases not matched to a gene: 6. Germline V gene data show CDR1 as SEHNR and CDR2 as FQNEAQ (reference sequence). This CDR3 contains 14 residues. DNA of the CDR3: TGTGCCAGCAACCGGGACAGGGGTACTGAAAAACTGTTTTTT. It specifies CASNRDRGTEKLFF.

The count of this clone is one. The rearrangement joins TRBV7-3 to TRBJ2-5; 9 bases are a match to TRBD1. V gave up 5 bases and J gave up 4 bases; unmatched junction bases: 8. The length of the CDR3 is 15 residues. The germline CDR1 and CDR2 sequences are SGHTA and FQGTGA. This chain's CDR3 is CASSQTGGLLETQYF. CDR3 in DNA: TGTGCCAGCAGCCAAACAGGGGGCCTCTTAGAGACCCAGTACTTC.

Remarks on this clone: The junction does not match germline at one end; this may be a read error. At the DNA level, this CDR3 is encoded by other sequences in the same sample as well. The chain employs TRBV6-5 and TRBJ1-1; 10 nucleotides match TRBD1. CDR3 length equals 14 residues. Germline V gives CDR1 MNHEY, CDR2 SVGAGI. The CDR3 nucleotides read TGTGCCAGCAGTTACCGGGACAGGGGCACTGAAGCCTTCTTT. Translated: CASSYRDRGTEAFF.

The gene calls are TRBV28 and TRBJ2-1, with 7 bases lining up with TRBD2. Germline CDR1 is MDHEN and CDR2 is SYDVKM. This CDR3 region has 14 residues. The V and J ends lost 4 bases and 3 bases, in that order; junction bases with no gene match: 3. The CDR3 bases are TGTGCCAGCAGTTCTGCTAGCGGCTACAATGAGCAGTTCTTC. This sequence encodes CASSSASGYNEQFF.

This chain connects TRBV30 to TRBJ2-1; no definite D call. The CDR3 extends over 12 amino acids. Per the germline V gene, CDR1 is GTSNPN and CDR2 is SVGIG (reference sequence). The ends were cut back, 0 bases at V and 7 bases at J, with 7 bases in the middle. The CDR3, as DNA: TGTGCCTGGAGTGTAACCTGGAATGAGCAGTTCTTC. Its protein product is CAWSVTWNEQFF.

This clone was recorded a few times. V gene TRBV5-6 combines with J gene TRBJ2-5, with 8 bases fitting TRBD2. V lost 4 bases and J lost 1; bases outside the gene matches: 6. CDR1 and CDR2 from the germline V gene are SGHDT and YYEEEE. The CDR3 runs 15 residues. The CDR3 sequence is CASSPGGGTQETQYF. The CDR3 DNA sequence: TGTGCCAGCAGCCCCGGGGGGGGGACCCAAGAGACCCAGTACTTC.

The chain combines TRBV28 with TRBJ1-6; 7 bases match TRBD1. Germline V CDR1 and CDR2: MDHEN, SYDVKM. The CDR3 has 15 amino acids. V was pared by 6 bases and J by 4 bases, with 6 bases of the junction left unmatched. In nucleotides, the CDR3 is TGTGCCAGCAGGCACCGGGACAGTTATAATTCACCCCTCCACTTT. Translated, it gives CASRHRDSYNSPLHF.